These 20 T cell receptor beta chains share one sample of origin, sequenced in a study of T cell responses to AZD1222 COVID-19 vaccine (dated by TCRdb to about 2021). Receptor amplification or capture employed the immunoSEQ multiplex PCR assay. The clones in this table, taken by TCRdb from immuneACCESS, are in-frame only. Not every clone is retained; where verified, under half of the shortfall comes from an unresolved V gene, and the cause of the rest is unknown. This sample is represented by approximately 150,000 clones; about nine tenths of them were singletons. Clones ranked in the top ten supply 5% to 6.5% of the sample. Interpreted using the paper, the time point label stands for: about 28 days (+/-7) after the second vaccine dose. The source was peripheral blood, collected 28 days after the second AZD1222 dose. Receptors were obtained from an adult who received the AZD1222 COVID-19 vaccine.

The chain has TRBV27 and TRBJ2-5; 8 bases agree with TRBD1. Germline CDR1 reads MNHEY; CDR2 reads SMNVEV (reference sequence). J lost 1 base, V lost 6 bases, and 1 base had no gene match. The CDR3 loop spans 13 amino acids. The CDR3 DNA reads TGTGCCAGCAGGGACAGGGTCCAAGAGACCCAGTACTTC. Its protein product is CASRDRVQETQYF.

This clone is a singleton in its sample. V and J are TRBV28 and TRBJ2-2, with D unclear. Germline assignment: CDR1 MDHEN and CDR2 SYDVKM. Trimming removed 5 bases from V and 3 bases from J, with 10 bases in between. This CDR3 spans 14 amino acids. The CDR3 is CASSLRTDTGELFF. The CDR3 bases are TGTGCCAGCAGTCTTAGAACCGACACCGGGGAGCTGTTTTTT.

Only one count was recorded for this clone. This chain links TRBV7-2 with TRBJ2-5, with a possible D match to TRBD2 (5 bases). The V end was cut by 6 bases, the J end by 5 bases, with 10 bases between. CDR1 SGHTA and CDR2 FQGNSA come from the germline V gene. This CDR3 has 12 amino acids. The CDR3 sequence: CASSYRGETQYF. The CDR3 coding sequence is TGTGCCAGCAGTTATAGAGGGGAGACCCAGTACTTC.

This chain links TRBV6-2 or TRBV6-3 with TRBJ2-1, with D possibly being TRBD1 (5 bases). The germline CDR1 and CDR2 sequences are MNHEY and SVGEGT. This CDR3 has 15 residues. The V and J ends lost 4 bases and 7 bases respectively, with 17 bases between them. The CDR3 nucleotides read TGTGCCAGCAGTTCGCAGGGTGTGGGCTGGAATGAGCAGTTCTTC. Protein sequence: CASSSQGVGWNEQFF.

The V and J genes are TRBV10-3 and TRBJ2-3; either TRBD1 or TRBD2 may supply D (5 bases each). The CDR3 is 14 residues long. From germline, CDR1 is ENHRY and CDR2 SYGVKD. V was trimmed by 5 bases and J by 2 bases, leaving 11 bases between them. CDR3 in DNA: TGTGCCATCAGTCCTGGGGGTGTCACAGATACGCAGTATTTT. It specifies CAISPGGVTDTQYF.

The V gene is TRBV20-1, the J gene TRBJ1-3; D is unclear. Germline values: CDR1 DFQATT, CDR2 SNEGSKA (reference sequence). With 8 bases removed from V and 0 bases from J, the gap between germline ends came to 5 bases. This CDR3 spans 11 amino acids. CDR3 protein: CSCHSGNTIYF. The CDR3 nucleotides read TGCAGTTGCCACTCTGGAAACACCATATATTTT.

This clone was seen once. The rearrangement joins TRBV10-3 to TRBJ1-5; a possible D gene is TRBD1 (5 bases). CDR1 ENHRY and CDR2 SYGVKD come from the germline V gene. V was pared by 4 bases and J by 5 bases, with 21 bases between. The CDR3 loop spans 17 amino acids. The CDR3, as DNA: TGTGCCATCAGTGCCAGTCAGGCCGGGGCAATCCATCAGCCCCAGCATTTT. Translation gives CAISASQAGAIHQPQHF.

CDR3: CASSPGLGEADTQYF. CDR3 bases: TGTGCCAGCAGCCCAGGCCTGGGGGAGGCAGATACGCAGTATTTT. The rearrangement links TRBV9 to TRBJ2-3, with D possibly TRBD2 on 6 matching bases. The CDR3 has 15 amino acids. CDR1 is SGDLS, CDR2 YYNGEE, per germline. The germline V and J ends were trimmed by 4 bases and 4 bases, with 16 bases remaining between them.

CDR3 nucleotide sequence: TGTGCCAGCTCAGGTTCCGAGGGACAGTCCTACGAGCAGTACTTC. Its protein is CASSGSEGQSYEQYF. This rearrangement joins TRBV18 to TRBJ2-7; 7 nucleotides align to TRBD1. J lost 1 base, V lost 5 bases, and 8 bases had no gene match. The CDR3 has 15 amino acids. Germline values: CDR1 KGHSH, CDR2 LQKENI.

The chain uses TRBV9 and TRBJ2-2; D is unresolved. The CDR3 contains 12 residues. With 5 bases removed from V and 3 bases from J, the gap between germline ends came to 5 bases. Germline V gene sequence: CDR1 SGDLS, CDR2 YYNGEE. CDR3 nucleotides: TGTGCCAGCAGTGTGTACACCGGGGAGCTGTTTTTT. As protein: CASSVYTGELFF.

This chain joins TRBV28 and TRBJ1-2, with TRBD1 as a possible D gene (5 bases). Germline-derived CDR1 and CDR2 are MDHEN and SYDVKM. The CDR3 loop spans 18 amino acids. The germline V and J ends were trimmed by 4 bases and 8 bases, with 29 bases remaining between them. The chain's CDR3 is CASSSLLPANGGFGGYTF. The CDR3 nucleotides are TGTGCCAGCAGTTCCTTATTACCTGCGAATGGGGGGTTCGGCGGCTACACCTTC.

The genes are TRBV19 and TRBJ1-1; no definite D call. CDR1 is LNHDA and CDR2 is SQIVND in the germline V gene (reference sequence). The CDR3 extends over 14 amino acids. The V end lost 7 bases, the J end lost 1 base, and 13 bases lay between the germline ends. Here the CDR3 reads CASMGRGRNTEAFF. In DNA form, the CDR3 reads TGTGCCAGTATGGGGAGAGGGAGGAACACTGAAGCTTTCTTT.

The chain combines TRBV24-1 with TRBJ1-3; D remains unclear. In germline, CDR1 is KGHDR, CDR2 SFDVKD. Trimming cost V 4 bases and J 0 bases, with 9 bases left between them. This CDR3 has 15 amino acids. The CDR3 protein is CATSDGSNSGNTIYF. The CDR3 nucleotides read TGTGCCACCAGTGACGGTTCTAACTCTGGAAACACCATATATTTT.

The chain combines TRBV19 with TRBJ2-5; 9 bases are a match to TRBD2. V trimming: 5 bases; J trimming: 5 bases; junction bases outside the gene matches: 24. Germline V gives CDR1 LNHDA, CDR2 SQIVND (reference sequence). The CDR3 totals 20 residues. The CDR3 DNA reads TGTGCCAGTAGTGGCCCCCTTTCGGGGGGTAGCGGGGGAGGAGGGGAGACCCAGTACTTC. Translated, it gives CASSGPLSGGSGGGGETQYF.

This clone was seen once. The V call is TRBV18, the J call TRBJ2-1; 7 bases are a match to TRBD1. V lost 2 bases, J lost 7 bases, and 5 bases stayed unmatched. The CDR3 runs 14 residues. CDR1 is KGHSH, CDR2 LQKENI, per germline. This CDR3 is CASSPGGQPNEQFF. The CDR3 DNA reads TGTGCCAGCTCACCAGGGGGACAGCCAAATGAGCAGTTCTTC.

This clone was counted between two and nine times. V usage is TRBV7-8 and J usage is TRBJ2-5; weak D call: TRBD2 (6 bases). This CDR3 is built from 15 residues. V was shortened by 1 base and J by 7 bases, with 16 bases between the two germline ends. CDR1 and CDR2 (germline): SGHVS, FQNEAQ. The CDR3 DNA is TGTGCCAGCAGCTTAGGAGGGCGGGGAGGTGGGACCCAGTACTTC. Translated: CASSLGGRGGGTQYF.

The V and J genes are TRBV2 and TRBJ1-2, with no clear D. With 2 bases removed from V and 3 bases from J, the gap between germline ends came to 10 bases. Germline V CDR1 and CDR2: SNHLY, FYNNEI. The CDR3 runs 14 residues. The CDR3 here is CASSETEIHYGYTF. DNA for the CDR3: TGTGCCAGCAGTGAAACAGAGATTCACTATGGCTACACCTTC.

The chain carries TRBV27 and TRBJ1-1; 7 bases align to TRBD1. The V gene end was trimmed by 1 base and the J gene end by 4 bases; junction bases not matched to a gene: 6. CDR1 and CDR2 (germline): MNHEY, SMNVEV (reference sequence). The CDR3 is made up of 15 amino acids. The CDR3 loop is CASSLLDRRGTEAFF. In DNA form, the CDR3 reads TGTGCCAGCAGTTTATTGGACAGGCGAGGCACTGAAGCTTTCTTT.

V usage is TRBV29-1 and J usage is TRBJ2-3; 10 nucleotides agree with TRBD2. Unmatched junction bases numbered 6, after V lost 6 bases and J lost 6 bases. The germline CDR1 and CDR2 sequences are SQVTM and ANQGSEA. The CDR3 runs 13 residues. Written as DNA, the CDR3 is TGCAGCGTGATGAGCGGGAGGGGGGATACGCAGTATTTT. Translated, it gives CSVMSGRGDTQYF.

The chain has TRBV5-4 and TRBJ1-1, with 7 bases lining up with TRBD1. Germline values: CDR1 SGHNT, CDR2 YYREEE (reference sequence). J was trimmed by 1 base and V by 2 bases; bases with no gene match: 5. CDR3 length: 15 residues. CDR3 residues: CASSFFGTANTEAFF. The CDR3 DNA reads TGTGCCAGCAGCTTTTTTGGGACAGCGAACACTGAAGCTTTCTTT. The whole variable domain, filled in from reference TRBV5-4 and TRBJ1-1, reads ETGVTQSPTHLIKTRGQQVTLRCSSQSGHNTVSWYQQALGQGPQFIFQYYREEENGRGNFPPRFSGLQFPNYSSELNVNALELDDSALYLCASSFFGTANTEAFFGQGTRLTVV.